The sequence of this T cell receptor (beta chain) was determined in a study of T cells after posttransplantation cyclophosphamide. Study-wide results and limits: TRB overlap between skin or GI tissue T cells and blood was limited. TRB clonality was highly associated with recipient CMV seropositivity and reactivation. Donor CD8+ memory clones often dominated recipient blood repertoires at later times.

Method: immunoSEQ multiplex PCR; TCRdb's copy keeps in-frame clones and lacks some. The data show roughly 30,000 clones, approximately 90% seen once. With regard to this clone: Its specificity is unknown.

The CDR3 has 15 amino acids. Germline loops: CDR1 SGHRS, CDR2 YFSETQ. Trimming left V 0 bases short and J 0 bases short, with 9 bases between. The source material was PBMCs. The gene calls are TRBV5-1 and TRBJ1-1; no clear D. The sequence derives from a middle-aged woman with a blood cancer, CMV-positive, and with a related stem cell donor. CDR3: CASSLVANLNTEAFF. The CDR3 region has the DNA TGCGCCAGCAGCTTGGTGGCCAATTTGAACACTGAAGCTTTCTTT. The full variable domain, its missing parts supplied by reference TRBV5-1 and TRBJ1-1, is KAGVTQTPRYLIKTRGQQVTLSCSPISGHRSVSWYQQTPGQGLQFLFEYFSETQRNKGNFPGRFSGRQFSNSRSEMNVSTLELGDSALYLCASSLVANLNTEAFFGQGTRLTVV.